The 10 T cell receptor beta chains below all came from one sample that was sequenced in a study of T cells in Graves' hyperthyroidism and ophthalmopathy. Using RNA transcripts as the source, TCR beta CDR3 regions were amplified. The TCR CDR3 first-round RT-PCR relied on the HTBI primer set. TCRdb re-called the multiplex PCR reads with MiXCR, one entry per CDR3 protein. The sample gives roughly 45,000 distinct CDR3 sequences, roughly 49% of which show up once; roughly 32% is in the top ten. Sequencing input: peripheral blood or thyroid tissue (not recorded which). These receptors were collected from a woman in her forties or fifties with Graves' hyperthyroidism.

The CDR3 here is CASSRISARSTEAFF. CDR3 coding DNA: TGTGCCAGCAGCCGCATCTCAGCAAGGAGCACTGAAGCTTTCTTT. V is TRBV28 and J is TRBJ1-1; D gene ambiguous. The CDR3 contains 15 residues. Per the germline V gene, CDR1 is MDHEN and CDR2 is SYDVKM. Trimming removed 6 bases from V and 4 bases from J, with 18 bases in between. Drawing the rest from reference TRBV28 and TRBJ1-1, the complete variable domain is DVKVTQSSRYLVKRTGEKVFLECVQDMDHENMFWYRQDPGLGLRLIYFSYDVKMKEKGDIPEGYSVSREKKERFSLILESASTNQTSMYLCASSRISARSTEAFFGQGTRLTVV.

This clonotype was detected only a few times. The V and J genes are TRBV27 and TRBJ2-3, with unresolved D. The V gene's germline CDR1 is MNHEY and CDR2 SMNVEV (reference sequence). CDR3 length: 14 amino acids. Trimming removed 2 bases at V and 4 bases at J, with 10 bases between. CDR3 nucleotide sequence: TGTGCCAGCAGTTTAAAATTTGGGTCAGATACGCAGTATTTT. Translated, it gives CASSLKFGSDTQYF.

This clonotype came up a few times. This chain connects TRBV7-6 to TRBJ2-7, with D maybe TRBD1 (6 bases). Between the trimmed V and J ends, which lost 1 base and 3 bases, there was a span of 10 bases. In germline, CDR1 is SGHVS, CDR2 FNYEAQ. The CDR3 is 14 amino acids. The CDR3 loop reads CASSLGDTFYEQYF. CDR3 in DNA: TGTGCCAGCAGCTTAGGGGACACTTTCTACGAGCAGTACTTC.

This clonotype rates as medium-sized (0.01 to 0.1%). The V call is TRBV20-1, the J call TRBJ2-5; TRBD2 aligns across 12 bases. The CDR3 is made up of 14 amino acids. Germline assignment: CDR1 DFQATT and CDR2 SNEGSKA (reference sequence). V shed 3 bases and J 4 bases; nucleotides not matched to a gene: 3. The CDR3 region has the DNA TGCAGTGCTAGGGGACTAGCGGGCAGAGAGACCCAGTACTTC. Its protein is CSARGLAGRETQYF.

V is TRBV14 and J is TRBJ2-5, with D possibly being TRBD1 (7 bases). The CDR3 has 12 residues. Trimming cost V 7 bases and J 5 bases, with 11 bases left between them. Germline CDR1 SGHDN, CDR2 FVKESK. CDR3: CASNQGGETQYF. In nucleotides, the CDR3 is TGTGCCAGCAACCAGGGGGGTGAGACCCAGTACTTC.

This clonotype was seen at least ten times. The V gene is TRBV5-4, the J gene TRBJ2-5, with 8 bases lining up with TRBD2. The CDR3 is 15 residues long. Germline V CDR1 and CDR2: SGHNT, YYREEE (reference sequence). Trimming at V came to 4 bases and at J to 6 bases, leaving 11 bases not matched to a gene. The CDR3 coding sequence is TGTGCCAGCAGCCTCGGAGCGGGAGAGGGAAAGACCCAGTACTTC. Encoded protein: CASSLGAGEGKTQYF.

This clonotype was seen once. The junction shows a germline mismatch at one end, possibly a read error. The chain combines TRBV7-6 with TRBJ2-7, with 12 bases fitting TRBD2. Looked up from germline, CDR1 is SGHVS and CDR2 is FNYEAQ. This CDR3 spans 17 amino acids. The CDR3 loop is CTSSVGGLAGTFYEQYF. DNA for the CDR3: TGTACCAGCAGCGTAGGAGGACTAGCGGGGACTTTCTACGAGCAGTACTTC.

V usage is TRBV5-1 and J usage is TRBJ2-7; D gene ambiguous. The CDR3 length is 14 residues. Per germline, CDR1 SGHRS and CDR2 YFSETQ. V gave up 4 bases and J gave up 5 bases, with 16 bases separating them. CDR3 in amino acids: CASSPWWRSDEQYF. The DNA for the CDR3 is TGCGCCAGCAGCCCGTGGTGGCGCAGCGACGAGCAGTACTTC.

This clonotype has a count of ten or more. The chain couples TRBV7-2 to TRBJ2-2; no definite D call. The V gene lost 1 base and the J gene lost 4 bases, with 7 bases spanning the gap. The CDR3 extends over 14 amino acids. Germline CDR1 SGHTA, CDR2 FQGNSA. The CDR3 DNA follows: TGTGCCAGCAGCTTAGTCTCGGGCACCGGGGAGCTGTTTTTT. Its translation: CASSLVSGTGELFF.

The rearrangement links TRBV10-3 to TRBJ1-6; 9 positions agree with TRBD1. The V and J ends lost 2 bases and 9 bases, in that order; junction bases with no gene match: 8. The CDR3 loop spans 16 amino acids. CDR1 ENHRY and CDR2 SYGVKD come from the germline V gene. The CDR3 here is CAISEPGQGRGSPLHF. The CDR3 DNA reads as TGTGCCATCAGTGAGCCGGGACAGGGAAGGGGTTCACCCCTCCACTTT.